This T cell receptor beta chain was retrieved from a study of blood T cell repertoires in COVID-19. Study processing details: Amplifying reference gene primers gave estimates of nucleated cell counts. This table comes from immunoSEQ multiplex PCR, and its TCRdb copy is limited to in-frame clones, with some not included. For V, J and clone size, that table is used; D and trimming come from the DNA. The sample lists 87,000 or so clones; more than 85% were seen once. With V trimmed by 6 bases and J by 5 bases, 12 bases remained unmatched. This CDR3 is 15 amino acids long. CDR1 and CDR2 from the germline V gene are MNHEY and SVGAGI.

This TCR was sampled from a man aged 35-49 years with acute or convalescent COVID-19. Sequenced material: peripheral blood. The chain has TRBV6-5 and TRBJ1-2, with 7 bases identical to TRBD1. This chain's CDR3 is CASSPDRAVNYGYTF. In nucleotides, the CDR3 is TGTGCCAGCAGCCCCGACAGGGCGGTAAATTATGGCTACACCTTC.